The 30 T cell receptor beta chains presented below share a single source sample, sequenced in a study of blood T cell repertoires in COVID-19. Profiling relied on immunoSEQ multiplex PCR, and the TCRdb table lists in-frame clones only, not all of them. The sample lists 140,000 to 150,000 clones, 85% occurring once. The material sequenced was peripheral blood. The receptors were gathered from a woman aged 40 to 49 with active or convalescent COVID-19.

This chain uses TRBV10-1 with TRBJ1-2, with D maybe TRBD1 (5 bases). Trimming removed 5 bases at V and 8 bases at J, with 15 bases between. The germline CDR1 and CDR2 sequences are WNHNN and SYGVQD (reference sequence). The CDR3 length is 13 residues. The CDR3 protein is CASSSTQGRGYTF. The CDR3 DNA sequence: TGCGCCAGCAGTTCTACCCAGGGTCGCGGCTACACCTTC.

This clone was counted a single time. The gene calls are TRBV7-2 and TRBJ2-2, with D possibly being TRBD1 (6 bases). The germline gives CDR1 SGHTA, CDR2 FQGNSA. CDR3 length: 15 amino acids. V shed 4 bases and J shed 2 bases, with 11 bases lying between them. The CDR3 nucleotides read TGTGCCAGCAGCTCAACAGGGCTCAACACCGGGGAGCTGTTTTTT. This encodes CASSSTGLNTGELFF.

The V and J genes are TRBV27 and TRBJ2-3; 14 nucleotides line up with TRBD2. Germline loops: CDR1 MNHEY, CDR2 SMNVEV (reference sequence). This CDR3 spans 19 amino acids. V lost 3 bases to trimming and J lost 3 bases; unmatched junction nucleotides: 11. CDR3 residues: CASSFYAGTSGGRTDTQYF. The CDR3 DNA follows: TGTGCCAGCAGTTTTTATGCCGGGACTAGCGGGGGTAGGACAGATACGCAGTATTTT.

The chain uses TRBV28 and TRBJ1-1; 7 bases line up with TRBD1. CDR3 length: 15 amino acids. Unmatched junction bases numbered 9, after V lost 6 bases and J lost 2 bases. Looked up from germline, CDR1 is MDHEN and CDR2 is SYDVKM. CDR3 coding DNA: TGTGCCAGCAGCTCCACAGGGGCCGCCAACACTGAAGCTTTCTTT. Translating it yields CASSSTGAANTEAFF.

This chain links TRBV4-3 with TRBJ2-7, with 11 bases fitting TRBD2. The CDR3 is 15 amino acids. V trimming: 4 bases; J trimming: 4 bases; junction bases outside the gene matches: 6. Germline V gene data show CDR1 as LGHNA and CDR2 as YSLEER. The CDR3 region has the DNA TGCGCCAGCAGCCGCAGACTAGCGGGAAATTACGAGCAGTACTTC. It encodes CASSRRLAGNYEQYF.

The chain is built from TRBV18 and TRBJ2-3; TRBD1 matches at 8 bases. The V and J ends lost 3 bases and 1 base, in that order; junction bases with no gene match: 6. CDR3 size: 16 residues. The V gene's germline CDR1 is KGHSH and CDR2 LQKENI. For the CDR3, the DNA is TGTGCCAGCTCACCGAAGCAGGGGGCCGGCACAGATACGCAGTATTTT. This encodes CASSPKQGAGTDTQYF.

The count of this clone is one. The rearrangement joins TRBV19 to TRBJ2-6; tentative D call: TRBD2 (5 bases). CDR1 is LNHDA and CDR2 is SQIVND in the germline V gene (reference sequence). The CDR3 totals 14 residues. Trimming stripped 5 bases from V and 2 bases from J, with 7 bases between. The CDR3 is CASSRGTGANVLTF. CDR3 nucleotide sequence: TGTGCCAGTAGTCGAGGGACTGGGGCCAACGTCCTGACTTTC.

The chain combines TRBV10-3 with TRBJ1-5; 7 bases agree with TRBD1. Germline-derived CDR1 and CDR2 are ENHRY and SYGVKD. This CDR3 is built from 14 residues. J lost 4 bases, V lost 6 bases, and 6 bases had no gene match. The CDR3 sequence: CAIRATGRNQPQHF. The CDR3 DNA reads TGTGCCATCAGGGCGACAGGGCGGAATCAGCCCCAGCATTTT.

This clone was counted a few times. The CDR3 protein is CASSLPSSYEQYF. The CDR3 bases are TGTGCCAGCAGCTTACCTAGCTCCTACGAGCAGTACTTC. The V and J genes are TRBV7-9 and TRBJ2-7; no reliable D call. Germline V gene data show CDR1 as SEHNR and CDR2 as FQNEAQ (reference sequence). V dropped 2 bases and J dropped 0 bases, with 5 bases sitting between them. The CDR3 has 13 amino acids.

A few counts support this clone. This CDR3 reads CASSQQQGRTYEQYF. The CDR3 DNA sequence: TGTGCCAGCAGCCAACAACAGGGCCGGACCTACGAGCAGTACTTC. The chain joins TRBV7-2 to TRBJ2-7; possibly TRBD1 for D (6 bases). The germline V and J ends were trimmed by 5 bases and 2 bases, with 16 bases remaining between them. CDR1 and CDR2 from the germline V gene are SGHTA and FQGNSA. The CDR3 spans 15 residues.

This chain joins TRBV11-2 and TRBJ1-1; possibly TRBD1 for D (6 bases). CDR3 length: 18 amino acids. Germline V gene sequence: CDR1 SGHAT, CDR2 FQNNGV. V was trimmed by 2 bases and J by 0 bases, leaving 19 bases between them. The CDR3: CASSLFPRDRSMNTEAFF. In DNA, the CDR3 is TGTGCCAGCAGCTTATTCCCCCGTGACAGGAGCATGAACACTGAAGCTTTCTTT.

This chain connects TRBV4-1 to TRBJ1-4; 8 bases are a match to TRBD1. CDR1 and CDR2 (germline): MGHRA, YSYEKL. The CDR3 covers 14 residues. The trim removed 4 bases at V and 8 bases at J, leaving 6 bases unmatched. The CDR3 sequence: CASSLTGVGEKLFF. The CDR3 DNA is TGCGCCAGCAGCCTGACAGGGGTCGGGGAAAAACTGTTTTTT.

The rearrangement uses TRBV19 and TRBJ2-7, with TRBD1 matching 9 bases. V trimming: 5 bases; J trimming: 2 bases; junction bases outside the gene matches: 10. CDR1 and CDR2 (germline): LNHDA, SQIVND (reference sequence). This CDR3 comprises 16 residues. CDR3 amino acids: CASSDPGTGNPYEQYF. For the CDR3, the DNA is TGTGCCAGTAGTGACCCCGGGACAGGGAACCCCTACGAGCAGTACTTC.

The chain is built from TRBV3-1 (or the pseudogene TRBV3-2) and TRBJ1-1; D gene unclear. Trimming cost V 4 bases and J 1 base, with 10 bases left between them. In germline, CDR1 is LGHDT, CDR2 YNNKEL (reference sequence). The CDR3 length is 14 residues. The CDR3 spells CASSPSAGNTEAFF. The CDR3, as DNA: TGTGCCAGCAGCCCCTCCGCAGGGAACACTGAAGCTTTCTTT.

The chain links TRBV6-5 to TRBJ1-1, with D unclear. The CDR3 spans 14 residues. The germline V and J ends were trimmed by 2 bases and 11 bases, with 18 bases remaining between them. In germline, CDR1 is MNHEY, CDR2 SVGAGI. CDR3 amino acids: CASSYDRRVRGAFF. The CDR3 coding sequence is TGTGCCAGCAGTTACGACCGGCGGGTACGAGGGGCTTTCTTT.

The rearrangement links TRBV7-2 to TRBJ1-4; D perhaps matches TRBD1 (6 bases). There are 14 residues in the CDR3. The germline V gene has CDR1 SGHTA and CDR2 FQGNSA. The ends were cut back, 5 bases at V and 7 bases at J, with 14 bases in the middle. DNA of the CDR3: TGTGCCAGCAGCCAGAGAACAGGGACTGAAAAACTGTTTTTT. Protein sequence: CASSQRTGTEKLFF. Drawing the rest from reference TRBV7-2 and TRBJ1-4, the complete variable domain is GAGVSQSPSNKVTEKGKDVELRCDPISGHTALYWYRQSLGQGLEFLIYFQGNSAPDKSGLPSDRFSAERTGGSVSTLTIQRTQQEDSAVYLCASSQRTGTEKLFFGSGTQLSVL.

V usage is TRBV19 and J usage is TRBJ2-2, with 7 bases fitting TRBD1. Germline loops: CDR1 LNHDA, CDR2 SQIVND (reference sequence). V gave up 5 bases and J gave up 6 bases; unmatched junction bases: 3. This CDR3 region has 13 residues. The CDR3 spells CASSATGPGELFF. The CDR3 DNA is TGTGCCAGTAGTGCGACAGGGCCCGGGGAGCTGTTTTTT.

As DNA, the CDR3 is TGTGCCAGCAGCATTCGGACAGCCCCTAGCACAGATACGCAGTATTTT. It specifies CASSIRTAPSTDTQYF. This chain uses TRBV7-9 with TRBJ2-3, with a possible D match to TRBD1 (6 bases). Germline values: CDR1 SEHNR, CDR2 FQNEAQ (reference sequence). The V gene lost 5 bases and the J gene lost 0 bases, with 15 bases spanning the gap. There are 16 residues in the CDR3.

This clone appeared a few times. In DNA form, the CDR3 reads TGTGCCAGCAGCCCGCAGGGGTACTACGAGCAGTACTTC. This codes for CASSPQGYYEQYF. The chain is built from TRBV19 and TRBJ2-7; TRBD1 is a possible D gene (6 bases). This CDR3 has 13 residues. Germline V gene lookup returns CDR1 LNHDA and CDR2 SQIVND (reference sequence). V lost 9 bases and J 3 bases, leaving 15 bases between the germline ends.

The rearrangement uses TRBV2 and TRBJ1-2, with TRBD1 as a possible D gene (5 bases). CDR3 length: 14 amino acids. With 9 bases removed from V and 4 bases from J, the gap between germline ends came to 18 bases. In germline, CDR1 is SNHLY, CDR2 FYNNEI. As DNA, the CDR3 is TGTGCCAGAACAGAAGACAGCGGGGTCTATGGCTACACCTTC. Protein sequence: CARTEDSGVYGYTF.

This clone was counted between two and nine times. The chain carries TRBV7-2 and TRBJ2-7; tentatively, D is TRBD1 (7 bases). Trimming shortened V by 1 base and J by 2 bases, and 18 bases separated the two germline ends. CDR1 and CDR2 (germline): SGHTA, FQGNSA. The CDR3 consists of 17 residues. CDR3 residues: CASSLEGRTGSPYEQYF. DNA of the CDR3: TGTGCCAGCAGCTTAGAGGGGAGGACAGGATCTCCCTACGAGCAGTACTTC.

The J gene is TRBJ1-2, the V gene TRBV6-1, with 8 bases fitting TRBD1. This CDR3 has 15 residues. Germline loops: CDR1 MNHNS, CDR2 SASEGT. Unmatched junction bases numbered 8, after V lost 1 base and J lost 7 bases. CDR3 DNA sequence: TGTGCCAGCAGTGAAGACCAGGGGGCGGCTCGTGGCTACACCTTC. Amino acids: CASSEDQGAARGYTF.

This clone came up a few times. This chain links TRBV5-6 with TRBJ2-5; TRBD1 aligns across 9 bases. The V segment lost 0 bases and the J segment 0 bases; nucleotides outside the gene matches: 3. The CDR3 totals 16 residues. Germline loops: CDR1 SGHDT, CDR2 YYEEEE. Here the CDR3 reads CASSLVGTGYQETQYF. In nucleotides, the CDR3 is TGTGCCAGCAGCTTGGTCGGGACAGGGTACCAAGAGACCCAGTACTTC.

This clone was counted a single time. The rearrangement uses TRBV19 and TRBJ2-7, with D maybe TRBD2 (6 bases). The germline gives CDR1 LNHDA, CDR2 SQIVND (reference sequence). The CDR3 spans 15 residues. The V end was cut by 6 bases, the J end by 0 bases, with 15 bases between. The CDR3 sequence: CASRPSSASSYEQYF. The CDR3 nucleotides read TGTGCCAGTAGACCCTCTAGCGCCAGCTCCTACGAGCAGTACTTC.

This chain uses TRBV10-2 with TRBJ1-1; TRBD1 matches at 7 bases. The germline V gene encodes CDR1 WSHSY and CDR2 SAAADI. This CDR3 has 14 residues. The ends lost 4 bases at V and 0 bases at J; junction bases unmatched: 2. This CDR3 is CASSVQGVNTEAFF. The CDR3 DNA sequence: TGCGCCAGCAGTGTGCAGGGGGTGAACACTGAAGCTTTCTTT.

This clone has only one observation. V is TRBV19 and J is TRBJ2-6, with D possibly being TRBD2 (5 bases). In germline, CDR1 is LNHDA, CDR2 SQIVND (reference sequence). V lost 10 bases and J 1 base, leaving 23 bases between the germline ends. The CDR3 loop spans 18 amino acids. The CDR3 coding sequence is TGTGCCACCAGCGGAAAGAATAGTATTAAATCTGGGGCCAACGTCCTGACTTTC. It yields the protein CATSGKNSIKSGANVLTF.

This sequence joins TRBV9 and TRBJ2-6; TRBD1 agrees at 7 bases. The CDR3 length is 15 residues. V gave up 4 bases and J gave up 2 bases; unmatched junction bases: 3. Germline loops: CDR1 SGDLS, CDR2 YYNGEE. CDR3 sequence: CASSPQGPGANVLTF. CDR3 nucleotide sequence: TGTGCCAGCAGCCCACAGGGGCCTGGGGCCAACGTCCTGACTTTC.

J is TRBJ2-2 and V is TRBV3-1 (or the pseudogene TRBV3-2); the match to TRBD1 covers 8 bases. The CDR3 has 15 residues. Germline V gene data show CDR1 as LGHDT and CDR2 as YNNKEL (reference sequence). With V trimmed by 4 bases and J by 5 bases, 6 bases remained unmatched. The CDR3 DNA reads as TGTGCCAGCAGCCTCAGGGGGCTACGGACCGGGGAGCTGTTTTTT. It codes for CASSLRGLRTGELFF.

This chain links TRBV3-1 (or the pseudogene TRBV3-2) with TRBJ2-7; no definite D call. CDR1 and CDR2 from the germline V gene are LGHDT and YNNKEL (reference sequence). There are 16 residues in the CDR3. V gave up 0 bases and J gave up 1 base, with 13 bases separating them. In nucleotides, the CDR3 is TGTGCCAGCAGCCAAGAAATGAACAGTCCTTCCTACGAGCAGTACTTC. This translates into CASSQEMNSPSYEQYF.

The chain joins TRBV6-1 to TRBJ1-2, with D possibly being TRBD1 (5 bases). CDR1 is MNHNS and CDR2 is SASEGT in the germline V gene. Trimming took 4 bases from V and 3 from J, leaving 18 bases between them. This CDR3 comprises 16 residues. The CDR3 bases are TGTGCCAGCAGTGGAGGGGACGGCGGGACCTACTATGGCTACACCTTC. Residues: CASSGGDGGTYYGYTF.